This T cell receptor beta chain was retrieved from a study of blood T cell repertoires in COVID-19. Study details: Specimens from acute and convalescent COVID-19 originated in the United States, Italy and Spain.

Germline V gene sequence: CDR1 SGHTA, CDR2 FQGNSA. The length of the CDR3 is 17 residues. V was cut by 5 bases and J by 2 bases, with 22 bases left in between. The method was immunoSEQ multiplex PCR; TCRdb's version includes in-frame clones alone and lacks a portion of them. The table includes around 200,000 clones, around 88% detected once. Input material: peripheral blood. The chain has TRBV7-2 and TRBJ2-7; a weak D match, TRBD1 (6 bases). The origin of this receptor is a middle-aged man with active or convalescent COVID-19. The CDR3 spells CASSSLTPGQIAYEQYF. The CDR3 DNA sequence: TGTGCCAGCAGCAGCTTAACCCCTGGACAGATAGCCTACGAGCAGTACTTC.